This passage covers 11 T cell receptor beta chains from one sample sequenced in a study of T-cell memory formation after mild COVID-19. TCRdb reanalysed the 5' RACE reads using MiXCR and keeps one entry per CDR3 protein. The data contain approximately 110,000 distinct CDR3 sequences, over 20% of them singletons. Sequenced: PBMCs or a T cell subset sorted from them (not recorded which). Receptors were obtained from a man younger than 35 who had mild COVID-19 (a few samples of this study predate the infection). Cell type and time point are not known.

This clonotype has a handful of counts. The CDR3 DNA reads as TGTGCCAGCAGTTTTGGCATGGAGGGGACAGGCAAAAAACTGTTTTTT. Translation: CASSFGMEGTGKKLFF. V gene TRBV12-3 or TRBV12-4 combines with J gene TRBJ1-4, with 8 positions matching TRBD1. The CDR3 covers 16 residues. Trimming removed 3 bases from V and 9 bases from J; junction bases left unmatched: 12.

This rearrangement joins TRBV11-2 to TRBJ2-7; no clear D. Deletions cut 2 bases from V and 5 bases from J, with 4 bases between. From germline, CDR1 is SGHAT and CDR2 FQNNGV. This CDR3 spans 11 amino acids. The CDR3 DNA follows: TGTGCCAGCAGCTTAACGGACGAGCAGTACTTC. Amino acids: CASSLTDEQYF.

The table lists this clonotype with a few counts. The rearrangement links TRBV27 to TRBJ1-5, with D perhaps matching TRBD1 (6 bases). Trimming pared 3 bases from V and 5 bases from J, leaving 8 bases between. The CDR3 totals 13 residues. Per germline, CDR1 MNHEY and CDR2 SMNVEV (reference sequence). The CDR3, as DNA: TGTGCCAGCAGTTTTGCAGGGGATCAGCCCCAGCATTTT. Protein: CASSFAGDQPQHF.

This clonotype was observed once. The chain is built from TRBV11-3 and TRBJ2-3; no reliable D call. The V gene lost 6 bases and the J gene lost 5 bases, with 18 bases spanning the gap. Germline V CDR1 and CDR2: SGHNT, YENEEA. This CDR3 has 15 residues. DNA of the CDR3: TGTGCCAGCAGGGACCCAGGAAGGGTTATAGATACGCAGTATTTT. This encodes CASRDPGRVIDTQYF.

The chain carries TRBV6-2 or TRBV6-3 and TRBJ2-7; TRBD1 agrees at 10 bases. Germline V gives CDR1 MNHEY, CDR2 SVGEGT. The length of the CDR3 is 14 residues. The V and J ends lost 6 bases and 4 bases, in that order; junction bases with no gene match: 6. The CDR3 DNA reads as TGTGCCAGCAGGCAACCGGGACAGGGGTACGAGCAGTACGTC. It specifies CASRQPGQGYEQYV.

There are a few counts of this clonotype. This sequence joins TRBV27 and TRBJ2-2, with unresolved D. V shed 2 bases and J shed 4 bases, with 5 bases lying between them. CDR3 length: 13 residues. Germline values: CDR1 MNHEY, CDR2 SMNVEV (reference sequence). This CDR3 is CASSLVGTGELFF. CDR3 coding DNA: TGTGCCAGCAGTTTAGTGGGCACCGGGGAGCTGTTTTTT.

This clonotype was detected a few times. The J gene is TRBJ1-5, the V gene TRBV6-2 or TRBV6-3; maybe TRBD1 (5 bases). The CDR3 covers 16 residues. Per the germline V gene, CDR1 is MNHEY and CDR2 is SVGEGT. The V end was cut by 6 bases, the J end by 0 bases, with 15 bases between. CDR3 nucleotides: TGTGCCAGCAGATTTACAGGCACTTATAGCAATCAGCCCCAGCATTTT. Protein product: CASRFTGTYSNQPQHF.

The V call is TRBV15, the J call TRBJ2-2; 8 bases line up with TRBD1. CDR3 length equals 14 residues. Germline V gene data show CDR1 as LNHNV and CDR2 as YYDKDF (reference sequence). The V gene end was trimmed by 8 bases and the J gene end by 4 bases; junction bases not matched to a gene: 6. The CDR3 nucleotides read TGTGCCACCTCGGACAGGGTTAGCACCGGGGAGCTGTTTTTT. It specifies CATSDRVSTGELFF.

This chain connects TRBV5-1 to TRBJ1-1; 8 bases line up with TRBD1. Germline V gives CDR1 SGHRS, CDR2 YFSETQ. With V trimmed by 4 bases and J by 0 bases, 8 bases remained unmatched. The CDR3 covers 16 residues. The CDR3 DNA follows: TGCGCCAGCAGCGACGGGACAGGTCTCATGAACACTGAAGCTTTCTTT. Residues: CASSDGTGLMNTEAFF. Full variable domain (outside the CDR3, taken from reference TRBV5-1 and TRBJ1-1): KAGVTQTPRYLIKTRGQQVTLSCSPISGHRSVSWYQQTPGQGLQFLFEYFSETQRNKGNFPGRFSGRQFSNSRSEMNVSTLELGDSALYLCASSDGTGLMNTEAFFGQGTRLTVV.

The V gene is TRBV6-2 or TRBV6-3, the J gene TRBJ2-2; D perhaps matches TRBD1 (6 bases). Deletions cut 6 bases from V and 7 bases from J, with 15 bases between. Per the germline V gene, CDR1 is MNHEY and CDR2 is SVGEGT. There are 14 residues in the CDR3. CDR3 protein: CASRSSGVNGELFF. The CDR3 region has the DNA TGTGCCAGCAGGTCGTCAGGGGTGAACGGGGAGCTGTTTTTT.

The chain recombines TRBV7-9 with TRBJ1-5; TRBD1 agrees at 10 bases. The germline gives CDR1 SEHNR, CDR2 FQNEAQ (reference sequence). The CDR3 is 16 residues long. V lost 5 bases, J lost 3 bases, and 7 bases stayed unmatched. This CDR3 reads CASSRTGTGVNQPQHF. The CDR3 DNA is TGTGCCAGCAGCCGTACCGGGACAGGGGTCAATCAGCCCCAGCATTTT.